A selection of T cell receptor beta chains follows, all from one sample in a study of shared clonotypes between healthy human individuals. Clones were read by immunoSEQ multiplex PCR, and TCRdb kept only the in-frame ones, dropping some. Of under 2,000,000 clones detected, roughly 94% appear once; the ten largest clones hold roughly 1.2%. What was sequenced was naive CD8+ T cells sorted from blood. Every receptor here comes from a man younger than 35 in good health. The CDR3 runs from the conserved cysteine through the conserved F or W. The D gene is left open where the match is weak.

D gene	V gene	J gene	CDR3 DNA	CDR3 protein
-	TRBV2	TRBJ2-5	TGTGCCAGCAGTGAAGGTGGGGGGATCCAAGAGACCCAGTACTTC	CASSEGGGIQETQYF
-	TRBV5-1	TRBJ2-2	TGCGCCAGCAGCTTCCGTCAGGCACCTGGGGAGCTGTTTTTT	CASSFRQAPGELFF
TRBD2	TRBV29-1	TRBJ2-5	TGCAGCGTCGTGGGGACTAGCGGGATGGAGACCCAGTACTTC	CSVVGTSGMETQYF
-	TRBV7-6	TRBJ2-3	TGTGCCAGCAGCTTAGCCGGGCAGCGCCCCACAGATACGCAGTATTTT	CASSLAGQRPTDTQYF
-	TRBV15	TRBJ2-7	TGTGCCACCAGCAGAGATAGTCTGGGCGGAGCCTACGAGCAGTACTTC	CATSRDSLGGAYEQYF
TRBD2	TRBV28	TRBJ2-2	TGTGCCAGCAGCACCAACACCGCGGGAGACACCGGGGAGCTGTTTTTT	CASSTNTAGDTGELFF
-	TRBV18	TRBJ1-5	TGTGCCAGCTCACCTGACGGTTATAGCAATCAGCCCCAGCATTTT	CASSPDGYSNQPQHF
-	TRBV10-2	TRBJ2-5	TGCGCCAGCAGTGAGCCCCGGCGGGTGCAAGAGACCCAGTACTTC	CASSEPRRVQETQYF
TRBD2	TRBV19	TRBJ2-1	TGTGCCAGTAGTGTAACTAGCGGGGGGCTAGATGAGCAGTTCTTC	CASSVTSGGLDEQFF
TRBD2	TRBV9	TRBJ2-7	TGTGCCAGCAGCCGTGAGGGCGGGAGTAACGACGAGCAGTACTTC	CASSREGGSNDEQYF
TRBD2	TRBV27	TRBJ2-1	TGTGCCAGCAGTCCCTTTGGCGGGGGGGCCAGTGAGCAGTTCTTC	CASSPFGGGASEQFF
-	TRBV6-5	TRBJ1-4	TGTGCCAGCAGTTACCAGGGTGGTGGTGAAAAACTGTTTTTT	CASSYQGGGEKLFF
-	TRBV7-9	TRBJ2-7	TGTGCCAGCAGCGGAGAGTTACCCCAATACGAGCAGTACTTC	CASSGELPQYEQYF
TRBD1	TRBV10-1	TRBJ2-1	TGCGCCAGCAGTGACCCCCGGACAGGGTACAATGAGCAGTTCTTC	CASSDPRTGYNEQFF
-	TRBV28	TRBJ1-6	TGTGCCAGCAGTTTATCCACAGGTACTAATTCACCCCTCCACTTT	CASSLSTGTNSPLHF
TRBD2	TRBV28	TRBJ2-7	TGTGCCAGCAGCTTTAGCGGGGGGAGCGACGAGCAGTACTTC	CASSFSGGSDEQYF
-	TRBV7-9	TRBJ2-7	TGTGCCAGCAGCTTAGCCTTCTACGAGCAGTACTTC	CASSLAFYEQYF